What follows are 24 T cell receptor beta chains derived from one specimen sequenced in a study of OX40 agonist ivuxolimab in advanced cancers. Clones were sequenced by immunoSEQ multiplex PCR, and TCRdb holds only the in-frame ones, with some missing. The table has fewer than 65,000 clones, roughly nine tenths seen once. The sample consisted of CD4+ or CD8+ T cells sorted from blood, taken in a trial of the OX40 agonist ivuxolimab. The source of these receptors is an adult with an advanced solid tumor such as melanoma, head and neck, liver or kidney cancer.

The chain is built from TRBV7-9 and TRBJ1-5; weak D call: TRBD1 (5 bases). The germline gives CDR1 SEHNR, CDR2 FQNEAQ (reference sequence). The V end was cut by 1 base, the J end by 5 bases, with 18 bases between. CDR3 length: 17 amino acids. As DNA, the CDR3 is TGTGCCAGCAGCTTAGAATCCTCCGGGGCGGTTTATCAGCCCCAGCATTTT. Translated, it gives CASSLESSGAVYQPQHF. Filled out from reference TRBV7-9 and TRBJ1-5, the complete variable domain reads DTGVSQNPRHKITKRGQNVTFRCDPISEHNRLYWYRQTLGQGPEFLTYFQNEAQLEKSRLLSDRFSAERPKGSFSTLEIQRTEQGDSAMYLCASSLESSGAVYQPQHFGDGTRLSIL.

The chain uses TRBV6-5 and TRBJ1-2; no clear D. Germline V gives CDR1 MNHEY, CDR2 SVGAGI. Trimming took off 8 bases at V and 8 bases at J, with 18 bases between the two ends. This CDR3 has 13 residues. The CDR3 here is CASSPGVGGGYTF. In DNA, the CDR3 is TGTGCCAGCTCCCCAGGAGTTGGAGGGGGCTACACCTTC.

This chain connects TRBV27 to TRBJ2-3, with D maybe TRBD1 (7 bases). The germline gives CDR1 MNHEY, CDR2 SMNVEV (reference sequence). This CDR3 comprises 17 residues. With 10 bases removed from V and 2 bases from J, the gap between germline ends came to 25 bases. Here the CDR3 DNA reads TGTGCCACCGGAACTACAGGGGAGCGGGCATTCACAGATACGCAGTATTTT. As protein: CATGTTGERAFTDTQYF.

This chain connects TRBV7-2 to TRBJ2-7; D gene uncertain. In germline, CDR1 is SGHTA, CDR2 FQGNSA. CDR3 size: 15 residues. The CDR3 spells CASSLQIRDSDEQYV. The CDR3 DNA reads as TGTGCCAGCAGCCTACAGATTCGAGACTCCGACGAGCAGTACGTC.

The CDR3 loop reads CASSPGTSGTQTQYF. The DNA of the CDR3 is TGTGCCAGCAGCCCCGGGACTAGCGGGACCCAGACCCAGTACTTC. The rearrangement uses TRBV7-3 and TRBJ2-5; 13 bases map to TRBD2. The J segment lost 6 bases and the V segment lost 5 bases, leaving 6 bases of the junction unmatched. Looked up from germline, CDR1 is SGHTA and CDR2 is FQGTGA. The CDR3 loop spans 15 amino acids.

The genes are TRBV19 and TRBJ2-7; no clear D gene. Germline CDR1 reads LNHDA; CDR2 reads SQIVND (reference sequence). Trimming removed 1 base from V and 7 bases from J, with 17 bases in between. CDR3 length: 15 residues. CDR3 DNA: TGTGCCAGTAGTATAGCATTCGGTGTTTGGACGGAGCAGTACTTC. This gives the protein CASSIAFGVWTEQYF.

The gene calls are TRBV6-1 and TRBJ1-2; D is uncertain. Trimming pared 1 base from V and 8 bases from J, leaving 23 bases between. From germline, CDR1 is MNHNS and CDR2 SASEGT. The CDR3 contains 17 residues. The CDR3 spells CASSEEVSRPSMEGYTF. The CDR3 coding sequence is TGTGCCAGCAGTGAAGAGGTCAGCCGCCCCTCGATGGAAGGCTACACCTTC.

This chain links TRBV9 with TRBJ1-1; no clear D. Germline CDR1 SGDLS, CDR2 YYNGEE. The CDR3 extends over 12 amino acids. V was pared by 4 bases and J by 3 bases, with 7 bases between. The CDR3 DNA is TGTGCCAGCAGCCAAGATGACACTGAAGCTTTCTTT. It is translated as CASSQDDTEAFF.

The chain is built from TRBV7-8 and TRBJ2-7, with D maybe TRBD2 (6 bases). Germline V lookup: CDR1 SGHVS, CDR2 FQNEAQ. V was shortened by 5 bases and J by 3 bases, with 14 bases between the two germline ends. This CDR3 spans 14 amino acids. The CDR3 DNA reads TGTGCCAGCAGCGGAGGGGTGTTAGACTACGAGCAGTACTTC. Residues: CASSGGVLDYEQYF.

CDR3 coding DNA: TGCAGCGTTGATAGGCTCGGACGGGCAATGAACACTGAAGCTTTCTTT. Translating gives CSVDRLGRAMNTEAFF. The chain has TRBV29-1 and TRBJ1-1; no firm D call. The V end was cut by 3 bases, the J end by 0 bases, with 17 bases between. The CDR3 has 16 amino acids. Per germline, CDR1 SQVTM and CDR2 ANQGSEA.

This chain joins TRBV7-9 and TRBJ1-1; 8 positions agree with TRBD1. V shed 6 bases and J 5 bases; nucleotides not matched to a gene: 2. Germline CDR1 SEHNR, CDR2 FQNEAQ (reference sequence). The CDR3 sequence is 12 residues long. This CDR3 reads CASRDRGTEAFF. The CDR3 nucleotides read TGTGCCAGCAGAGACAGGGGTACTGAAGCTTTCTTT.

The V gene is TRBV27, the J gene TRBJ2-1; D is unclear. Germline CDR1 MNHEY, CDR2 SMNVEV (reference sequence). The V and J ends lost 6 bases and 6 bases respectively, with 9 bases between them. This CDR3 is built from 12 residues. This CDR3 is CASRMGINEQFF. The CDR3 region has the DNA TGTGCCAGCAGGATGGGGATCAATGAGCAGTTCTTC.

This clone was found once. The chain recombines TRBV7-2 with TRBJ1-1; weak D call: TRBD1 (5 bases). Trimming shortened V by 2 bases and J by 0 bases, and 13 bases separated the two germline ends. The CDR3 is made up of 16 amino acids. Germline V gene sequence: CDR1 SGHTA, CDR2 FQGNSA. Here the CDR3 reads CASSLFLMTVNTEAFF. CDR3 DNA sequence: TGTGCCAGCAGCTTATTCCTTATGACAGTGAACACTGAAGCTTTCTTT.

This chain joins TRBV11-1 and TRBJ2-2; possible D gene TRBD1, 6 bases. The V gene lost 11 bases and the J gene lost 4 bases, with 11 bases spanning the gap. This CDR3 has 12 amino acids. Germline V gene data show CDR1 as SGHAT and CDR2 as FQDESV (reference sequence). CDR3 loop: CAGQSTTGELFF. For the CDR3, the DNA is TGTGCCGGACAGTCCACCACCGGGGAGCTGTTTTTT. Using reference TRBV11-1 and TRBJ2-2 for the parts outside the CDR3, the full variable domain is EAEVAQSPRYKITEKSQAVAFWCDPISGHATLYWYRQILGQGPELLVQFQDESVVDDSQLPKDRFSAERLKGVDSTLKIQPAELGDSAMYLCAGQSTTGELFFGEGSRLTVL.

The rearrangement uses TRBV23-1 and TRBJ2-7, with a possible D match to TRBD2 (5 bases). TRBV23-1 is identified as an open reading frame with a role that is uncertain. The CDR3 sequence is 12 residues long. V shed 8 bases and J shed 4 bases, with 12 bases lying between them. The CDR3 DNA follows: TGCGCCAGCGGCAGTGGACTGTACGAGCAGTACGTC. Translated, it gives CASGSGLYEQYV.

The chain carries TRBV18 and TRBJ2-4; possible D gene TRBD2, 6 bases. Germline values: CDR1 KGHSH, CDR2 LQKENI. The CDR3 totals 12 residues. Trimming left V 6 bases short and J 7 bases short, with 10 bases between. The CDR3 sequence is CASSEGSNIQYF. The DNA of the CDR3 is TGTGCCAGCTCGGAGGGGAGTAACATTCAGTACTTC.

The chain uses TRBV13 and TRBJ2-3, with D unclear. The CDR3 has 14 amino acids. Between the trimmed V and J ends, which lost 5 bases and 2 bases, there was a span of 11 bases. From germline, CDR1 is PRHDT and CDR2 FYEKMQ (reference sequence). CDR3 DNA: TGTGCCAGCAGCCCAGAGGCGCCCACAGATACGCAGTATTTT. Residues: CASSPEAPTDTQYF.

There are a few counts of this clone. V gene TRBV28 combines with J gene TRBJ1-5, with unresolved D. There are 16 residues in the CDR3. Trimming pared 2 bases from V and 0 bases from J, leaving 11 bases between. CDR1 is MDHEN and CDR2 is SYDVKM in the germline V gene. The CDR3 is CASSLHHGSSNQPQHF. DNA of the CDR3: TGTGCCAGCAGTTTACATCATGGTAGTAGCAATCAGCCCCAGCATTTT. The full variable domain, completed using reference TRBV28 and TRBJ1-5, is DVKVTQSSRYLVKRTGEKVFLECVQDMDHENMFWYRQDPGLGLRLIYFSYDVKMKEKGDIPEGYSVSREKKERFSLILESASTNQTSMYLCASSLHHGSSNQPQHFGDGTRLSIL.

V and J are TRBV6-5 and TRBJ2-2; 9 bases line up with TRBD2. This CDR3 comprises 15 residues. The V and J ends lost 5 bases and 6 bases, in that order; junction bases with no gene match: 7. Germline V gene lookup returns CDR1 MNHEY and CDR2 SVGAGI. The chain's CDR3 is CASSPLAGPSGELFF. CDR3 coding DNA: TGTGCCAGCAGTCCCCTAGCGGGGCCATCCGGGGAGCTGTTTTTT.

The chain joins TRBV28 to TRBJ1-5; a weak D match, TRBD1 (6 bases). CDR3 size: 15 residues. V was cut by 6 bases and J by 4 bases, with 16 bases left in between. CDR1 MDHEN and CDR2 SYDVKM come from the germline V gene. The CDR3 loop is CASSPDRTRNQPQHF. The CDR3 nucleotides are TGTGCCAGCAGCCCGGACAGAACGCGGAATCAGCCCCAGCATTTT.

The V and J genes are TRBV29-1 and TRBJ2-1; 8 bases match TRBD2. The CDR3 runs 15 residues. The ends lost 5 bases at V and 1 base at J; junction bases unmatched: 7. The V gene's germline CDR1 is SQVTM and CDR2 ANQGSEA. CDR3 sequence: CSVPSGGHSYNEQFF. Here the CDR3 DNA reads TGCAGCGTTCCGTCGGGGGGGCATTCCTACAATGAGCAGTTCTTC.

Comment on this clone: An end of the junction does not agree with germline; a read error may underlie this. The chain couples TRBV19 to TRBJ1-1, with 8 bases aligning to TRBD1. There are 11 residues in the CDR3. In germline, CDR1 is LNHDA, CDR2 SQIVND (reference sequence). CDR3 in amino acids: CASSLSQGAVF. As DNA, the CDR3 is TGTGCCAGTAGTCTCTCGCAGGGGGCGGTTTTT.

This sequence joins TRBV20-1 and TRBJ2-1; D tentatively fits TRBD1 or TRBD2 (6 bases each). Germline V lookup: CDR1 DFQATT, CDR2 SNEGSKA (reference sequence). CDR3 length: 11 amino acids. V lost 3 bases, J lost 10 bases, and 10 bases lay in between. The CDR3 reads CSARRGDEQFF. The CDR3 nucleotides read TGCAGTGCTAGGAGGGGGGACGAGCAGTTCTTC.

This clone was recorded once. V usage is TRBV6-1 and J usage is TRBJ1-2; no clear D. The CDR3 extends over 15 amino acids. CDR1 MNHNS and CDR2 SASEGT come from the germline V gene. V dropped 7 bases and J dropped 7 bases, with 22 bases sitting between them. CDR3 bases: TGTGCCAGCATGCAAAAACCGGGTCCTCCATTTGGCTACACCTTC. Its protein is CASMQKPGPPFGYTF.